Each of the 14 T cell receptor beta chains below was sequenced from the same sample in a study of cytomegalovirus exposure and HLA in healthy donors. Vbeta (60) and Jbeta (13) primers were used in the PCR. TCRdb's copy holds only in-frame clones and misses some; the assay was immunoSEQ multiplex PCR. The sample has about 130,000 clones, over 80% seen once. What was sequenced was PBMCs. Source of these receptors: a boy under 18 in good health and CMV-seronegative.

The chain uses TRBV9 and TRBJ2-5; a weak D match, TRBD2 (6 bases). Trimming pared 4 bases from V and 0 bases from J, leaving 16 bases between. Germline CDR1 reads SGDLS; CDR2 reads YYNGEE. This CDR3 region has 16 residues. The CDR3 DNA sequence: TGTGCCAGCAGCCCCTACTCTAGCGCGTACCAAGAGACCCAGTACTTC. Its translation: CASSPYSSAYQETQYF.

This chain connects TRBV18 to TRBJ1-1; a weak D match, TRBD1 (5 bases). Germline V CDR1 and CDR2: KGHSH, LQKENI. The CDR3 loop spans 15 amino acids. Trimming removed 6 bases from V and 2 bases from J, with 16 bases in between. Written as DNA, the CDR3 is TGTGCCAGCTCGCTCGTCGACGGGGGAAACACTGAAGCTTTCTTT. Its protein is CASSLVDGGNTEAFF. Complete variable domain (other parts from reference TRBV18 and TRBJ1-1): NAGVMQNPRHLVRRRGQEARLRCSPMKGHSHVYWYRQLPEEGLKFMVYLQKENIIDESGMPKERFSAEFPKEGPSILRIQQVVRGDSAAYFCASSLVDGGNTEAFFGQGTRLTVV.

The gene calls are TRBV29-1 and TRBJ2-1, with TRBD2 matching 9 bases. V lost 6 bases to trimming and J lost 4 bases; unmatched junction nucleotides: 7. CDR1 is SQVTM, CDR2 ANQGSEA, per germline. CDR3 length: 14 residues. CDR3 region: CSVGREGPYNEQFF. The CDR3 nucleotides read TGCAGCGTCGGGCGGGAGGGACCTTACAATGAGCAGTTCTTC.

This clone was found a few times. V usage is TRBV5-1 and J usage is TRBJ2-6; D perhaps matches TRBD1 (5 bases). Germline-derived CDR1 and CDR2 are SGHRS and YFSETQ. Trimming pared 4 bases from V and 14 bases from J, leaving 13 bases between. The CDR3 totals 12 residues. In DNA form, the CDR3 reads TGCGCCAGCAGCCTCGTTACAGGTTTCCTGACTTTC. This translates into CASSLVTGFLTF. The full variable domain, in which reference TRBV5-1 and TRBJ2-6 provide the parts outside the CDR3, is KAGVTQTPRYLIKTRGQQVTLSCSPISGHRSVSWYQQTPGQGLQFLFEYFSETQRNKGNFPGRFSGRQFSNSRSEMNVSTLELGDSALYLCASSLVTGFLTFGAGSRLTVL.

This clone was counted once. The rearrangement joins TRBV5-1 to TRBJ2-7, with 9 bases aligning to TRBD2. The J segment lost 0 bases and the V segment lost 0 bases, leaving 1 base of the junction unmatched. CDR1 and CDR2 from the germline V gene are SGHRS and YFSETQ. This CDR3 is built from 15 residues. CDR3 DNA sequence: TGCGCCAGCAGCTTGGGACTAGCGGCCTCCTACGAGCAGTACTTC. It is translated as CASSLGLAASYEQYF.

The chain uses TRBV4-3 and TRBJ2-7; no definite D call. This CDR3 has 15 residues. The V and J ends lost 0 bases and 0 bases respectively, with 9 bases between them. Germline CDR1 reads LGHNA; CDR2 reads YSLEER. The CDR3 reads CASSQDRTVSYEQYF. The CDR3, as DNA: TGCGCCAGCAGCCAAGATCGAACAGTCTCCTACGAGCAGTACTTC.

CDR3 DNA sequence: TGTGCCAGCAGCTATACGGGACTCCAGATGGTCCGCGGGGAGCTGTTTTTT. The encoded protein is CASSYTGLQMVRGELFF. The chain carries TRBV5-6 and TRBJ2-2; tentative D call: TRBD2 (6 bases). Looked up from germline, CDR1 is SGHDT and CDR2 is YYEEEE. This CDR3 is 17 amino acids long. Trimming took off 3 bases at V and 7 bases at J, with 22 bases between the two ends.

This chain joins TRBV5-6 and TRBJ2-6; 11 nucleotides line up with TRBD1. CDR1 is SGHDT, CDR2 YYEEEE, per germline. V was pared by 6 bases and J by 3 bases, with 14 bases of the junction left unmatched. The CDR3 extends over 19 amino acids. The CDR3 sequence: CASTPGRTGGLGGANVLTF. The CDR3 DNA reads TGTGCCAGCACCCCGGGTAGGACAGGGGGCTTGGGTGGGGCCAACGTCCTGACTTTC.

The rearrangement joins TRBV13 to TRBJ1-4; TRBD1 matches 8 bases. V shed 6 bases and J 8 bases; nucleotides not matched to a gene: 8. Germline CDR1 PRHDT, CDR2 FYEKMQ (reference sequence). The CDR3 extends over 14 amino acids. In nucleotides, the CDR3 is TGTGCCAGCAGTATAGGACAGGGAGAAGAAAAACTGTTTTTT. It translates to CASSIGQGEEKLFF.

The rearrangement uses TRBV27 and TRBJ2-7, with 11 positions matching TRBD2. Germline V lookup: CDR1 MNHEY, CDR2 SMNVEV (reference sequence). V was pared by 7 bases and J by 9 bases, with 11 bases of the junction left unmatched. The CDR3 sequence is 14 residues long. The CDR3 loop is CASNAGTSGEGQYF. The CDR3, as DNA: TGTGCCAGCAATGCCGGGACTAGCGGTGAAGGGCAGTACTTC.

This chain uses TRBV5-5 with TRBJ2-3; a weak D match, TRBD1 (5 bases). CDR1 and CDR2 from the germline V gene are SGHKS and YYEKEE (reference sequence). Trimming shortened V by 0 bases and J by 4 bases, and 6 bases separated the two germline ends. This CDR3 has 13 amino acids. In DNA form, the CDR3 reads TGTGCCAGCAGCTTGGTCAGGGCAGATACGCAGTATTTT. Protein: CASSLVRADTQYF.

The V call is TRBV29-1, the J call TRBJ2-1; 9 nucleotides line up with TRBD1. The CDR3 has 13 amino acids. Trimming cost V 7 bases and J 10 bases; bases outside gene matches: 11. Per the germline V gene, CDR1 is SQVTM and CDR2 is ANQGSEA. The CDR3 DNA reads TGCAGCGGGGGACAGGGCCCTTTCACGGAGCAGTTCTTC. Protein: CSGGQGPFTEQFF.

This clone has more than one count but fewer than ten. The chain uses TRBV27 and TRBJ2-1; D is ambiguous. CDR1 is MNHEY and CDR2 is SMNVEV in the germline V gene (reference sequence). The CDR3 runs to 18 residues. V shed 5 bases and J shed 4 bases, with 24 bases lying between them. The CDR3 sequence: CASSPEAPYEPRYNEQFF. The CDR3 bases are TGTGCCAGCAGTCCCGAAGCGCCATATGAGCCCCGATACAATGAGCAGTTCTTC.

The V call is TRBV5-4, the J call TRBJ2-7; 16 bases fit TRBD2. CDR3 length equals 18 residues. V shed 4 bases, J shed 7 bases, and the junction held 14 bases outside the gene matches. Germline lookup yields CDR1 SGHNT and CDR2 YYREEE (reference sequence). CDR3 region: CASSDGTSGRALIGEQYF. DNA for the CDR3: TGTGCCAGCAGCGACGGGACTAGCGGGAGGGCTCTGATCGGGGAGCAGTACTTC.